A single T cell receptor beta chain is shown here with its context. Its antigen is not yet known. No quality values exist for individual bases; no much larger clone is one base distant. The method was the immunoSEQ multiplex PCR assay. What TCRdb holds here is the immuneACCESS table cut down to in-frame rearrangements. Part of the clones is not present; checked against another copy, under half of the missing clones reflect an unresolved V gene, and the others are unexplained. The sample table contains hundreds of thousands of clones; only one count was recorded for over 75% of them. The ten most abundant clones make up 0.0095% to 0.011% of the sample. The data derive from a study of shared T cell receptors in the human thymus (dated by TCRdb to about 2021). In the study overall: The study examined how self-reactive, shared T-cell receptor alpha chains are generated in the human thymus.

The CDR3 measures 17 amino acids from cysteine to phenylalanine. The read is trimmed to its CDR3 DNA, 51 bases read in frame from base 1. From V the trimming removes 3 bases and from J it removes 3 bases, while the gene matches leave 12 bases of the junction unaccounted for. CDR1 and CDR2 are drawn from the germline V gene: SGHRS, YFSETQ. This sample was shared with a second study, whose subject was human thymus T cells. As the second study states: Donors were immunologically healthy infants undergoing open corrective cardiac surgery for congenital heart defects in Finland. The thymus tissue came from surgical resects taken out during corrective cardiac surgery. V and J gene segment usage appeared biased in both thymic and peripheral blood repertoires. Highly overlapping thymic TCR repertoires among unrelated individuals were reported in the related research. The study used eight infant thymus samples plus four related peripheral blood samples to characterize TCR alpha and beta repertoires. Donor ages ranged from about 6 to 244 days, and the cohort comprised roughly six male and a couple of female infants. Thymocytes were released mechanically from tissue and stored at -70 °C as pellets of about 9-32 million cells. A QIAsymphony instrument was used to extract genomic DNA from the frozen cell pellets. TCRB and TCRAD loci were amplified from a standardized quantity of quality-controlled genomic DNA using the immunoSEQ multiplex PCR assay. The amplicons covered the V(D)J region and were long enough to include the CDR3 and to identify the V and J genes. The amplicons were sequenced on an Illumina platform via the commercial immunoSEQ service. Primer bias and sequencing errors were corrected as previously described, and TCRAD and TCRB were defined on the basis of the IMGT database. immunoSEQ Analyzer 3.0 and VDJTools were used for repertoire analysis, which covered basic statistics, V/J segment usage, diversity estimates, rarefaction and pairwise overlap. Diversity was estimated using the Chao1, ChaoE, Efron-Thisted, Shannon and inverse Simpson indices, and was also estimated on datasets down-sampled to the size of the smallest sample. Repertoire overlap used strict matching of CDR3 nucleotide sequence, V gene and J gene, with Jaccard-based multidimensional scaling clustering. On average, roughly 800,000 unique TCRB clonotypes were obtained from thymus samples, compared with 70,000 to 90,000 from blood samples.

The chain links TRBV5-1 with TRBJ2-1; the junction holds 7 bases that match TRBD2. The receptor was derived from a boy under two years old with a congenital heart defect. Donor details come from another sample of the same person, matched by shared clones. Input material: thymocytes. The CDR3 in this case is CASSWGERGRYYNEQFF. At the DNA level, the sequence is TGCGCCAGCAGCTGGGGGGAGCGGGGTCGCTACTACAATGAGCAGTTCTTC.